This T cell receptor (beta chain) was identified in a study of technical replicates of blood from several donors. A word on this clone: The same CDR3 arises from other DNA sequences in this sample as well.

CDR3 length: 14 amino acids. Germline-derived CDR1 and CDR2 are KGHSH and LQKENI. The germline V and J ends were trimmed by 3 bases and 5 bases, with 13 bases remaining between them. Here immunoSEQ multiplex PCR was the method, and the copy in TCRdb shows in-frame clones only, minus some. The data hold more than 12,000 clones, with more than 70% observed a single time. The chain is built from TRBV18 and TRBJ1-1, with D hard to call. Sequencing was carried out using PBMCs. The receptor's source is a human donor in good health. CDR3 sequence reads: CASSPGVARTEAFF. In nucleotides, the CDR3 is TGTGCCAGCTCACCGGGAGTCGCGAGGACTGAAGCTTTCTTT.